A single sample gave rise to the 30 T cell receptor beta chains below, sequenced in a study of cytomegalovirus exposure and HLA in healthy donors. Method: immunoSEQ multiplex PCR; TCRdb's copy keeps in-frame clones and lacks some. The data contain about 180,000 clones, about nine tenths of them singletons. Sequenced: PBMCs. These receptors were obtained from a man between 18 and 29 years old in good health and CMV-seropositive.

The chain joins TRBV6-5 to TRBJ2-6, with TRBD2 as a possible D gene (6 bases). This CDR3 comprises 16 residues. From germline, CDR1 is MNHEY and CDR2 SVGAGI. V gave up 0 bases and J gave up 4 bases, with 10 bases separating them. The CDR3 DNA reads TGTGCCAGCAGTTACTCGGCGGGGCGAGGGGCCAACGTCCTGACTTTC. Amino acid sequence: CASSYSAGRGANVLTF.

In its sample, this clone was seen once. The chain's CDR3 is CASSWGLAPDTQYF. CDR3 sequence (DNA): TGTGCCAGTAGTTGGGGACTAGCCCCAGATACGCAGTATTTT. The genes are TRBV19 and TRBJ2-3; TRBD2 agrees at 9 bases. Germline V gene data show CDR1 as LNHDA and CDR2 as SQIVND (reference sequence). CDR3 length: 14 residues. V gave up 5 bases and J gave up 4 bases; unmatched junction bases: 4.

The V gene is TRBV29-1, the J gene TRBJ2-7; TRBD1 matches 11 bases. CDR3 length equals 13 residues. V lost 5 bases to trimming and J lost 7 bases; unmatched junction nucleotides: 7. The germline gives CDR1 SQVTM, CDR2 ANQGSEA. The DNA for the CDR3 is TGCAGCGTTCAGGGGGACAGGGGGAGGGAGCAGTACTTC. Its translation: CSVQGDRGREQYF.

The rearrangement joins TRBV29-1 to TRBJ2-1; TRBD2 matches 7 bases. V lost 0 bases to trimming and J lost 2 bases; unmatched junction nucleotides: 10. Germline loops: CDR1 SQVTM, CDR2 ANQGSEA. The CDR3 spans 17 residues. CDR3 in DNA: TGCAGCGTTGAAGATCCGGGGGGAGGGCGGACCTACAATGAGCAGTTCTTC. It encodes CSVEDPGGGRTYNEQFF.

The gene calls are TRBV6-5 and TRBJ1-1; D call uncertain. There are 13 residues in the CDR3. From germline, CDR1 is MNHEY and CDR2 SVGAGI. V was clipped by 4 bases and J by 2 bases, with 8 bases between them. The CDR3 nucleotides are TGTGCCAGCAGTTCCGGAGAAAACACTGAAGCTTTCTTT. It is translated as CASSSGENTEAFF.

This chain joins TRBV28 and TRBJ2-4, with a possible D match to TRBD2 (5 bases). V was clipped by 8 bases and J by 11 bases, with 16 bases between them. The CDR3 is 12 amino acids. Germline CDR1 and CDR2: MDHEN and SYDVKM. The CDR3 DNA reads TGTGCCAGCGTTGGGGAGATTGGGGTTCAGTACTTC. This codes for CASVGEIGVQYF.

On this clone itself: This sample also contains other DNA sequences that code for the same CDR3. The chain uses TRBV5-1 and TRBJ2-7; a possible D gene is TRBD1 (5 bases). CDR3 length: 12 residues. Per germline, CDR1 SGHRS and CDR2 YFSETQ. V was clipped by 4 bases and J by 3 bases, with 8 bases between them. The CDR3 reads CASSPDSYEQYF. The CDR3 DNA sequence: TGCGCCAGCAGCCCAGACAGCTACGAGCAGTACTTC.

The rearrangement uses TRBV28 and TRBJ2-7; 8 bases agree with TRBD2. The CDR3 has 13 residues. The germline gives CDR1 MDHEN, CDR2 SYDVKM. With 11 bases clipped from V and 3 bases from J, the junction kept 9 bases outside the gene matches. CDR3 DNA sequence: TGTGCCTCCGGGGGGGGCCATGGCTACGAGCAGTACTTC. This gives the protein CASGGGHGYEQYF.

The chain recombines TRBV29-1 with TRBJ1-1; D remains unclear. Trimming left V 4 bases short and J 2 bases short, with 8 bases between. The CDR3 has 12 residues. Germline V gene lookup returns CDR1 SQVTM and CDR2 ANQGSEA. CDR3 region: CSVVVPNTEAFF. CDR3 in DNA: TGCAGCGTTGTAGTCCCAAACACTGAAGCTTTCTTT.

The chain uses TRBV28 and TRBJ2-1, with 7 nucleotides matching TRBD2. Losses at the gene ends were 4 bases for V and 4 bases for J; bases not matched to a gene: 7. Germline values: CDR1 MDHEN, CDR2 SYDVKM. The CDR3 runs 15 residues. This CDR3 reads CASSSPGGPYNEQFF. The CDR3 DNA reads TGTGCCAGCAGTTCCCCGGGGGGACCTTACAATGAGCAGTTCTTC.

The sample holds a few counts of this clone. The chain is built from TRBV6-1 and TRBJ2-7; 7 nucleotides line up with TRBD1. Germline trimming cut 6 bases from V and 4 bases from J; bases unmatched to any gene: 9. From germline, CDR1 is MNHNS and CDR2 SASEGT. The CDR3 contains 14 residues. CDR3 in amino acids: CASSHRGRGYEQYF. The CDR3 DNA follows: TGTGCCAGCAGCCACAGGGGTCGGGGTTACGAGCAGTACTTC.

The J gene is TRBJ1-2, the V gene TRBV5-1; D is unclear. The CDR3 extends over 14 amino acids. Trimming cost V 0 bases and J 5 bases, with 11 bases left between them. CDR1 SGHRS and CDR2 YFSETQ come from the germline V gene. CDR3 amino acids: CASSLVAGLYGYTF. In DNA, the CDR3 is TGCGCCAGCAGCTTGGTTGCGGGGTTGTATGGCTACACCTTC.

This CDR3 reads CASSYSRGPEAFF. The CDR3 nucleotides are TGTGCCAGCAGTTACTCCAGGGGACCTGAAGCTTTCTTT. The V and J genes are TRBV6-5 and TRBJ1-1; D may be TRBD1 (6 bases). The CDR3 is 13 amino acids. The germline V gene encodes CDR1 MNHEY and CDR2 SVGAGI. The V gene lost 0 bases and the J gene lost 6 bases, with 8 bases spanning the gap.

The chain links TRBV12-5 to TRBJ1-4, with D perhaps TRBD1 (6 bases). Per the germline V gene, CDR1 is LGHNT and CDR2 is FRNRAP. The CDR3 has 14 residues. V dropped 3 bases and J dropped 4 bases, with 9 bases sitting between them. The CDR3 nucleotides are TGTGCTAGTGGTTTAGGGACAAATAATGAAAAACTGTTTTTT. Amino acids: CASGLGTNNEKLFF.

The chain employs TRBV13 and TRBJ2-3; 10 positions match TRBD2. Germline CDR1 PRHDT, CDR2 FYEKMQ (reference sequence). The junction had 13 bases not matched to a gene; V was cut back by 1 base and J by 3 bases. The CDR3 covers 19 residues. The CDR3 bases are TGTGCCAGCAGCTTAGTGGTGGAGCGGCTAGCGGGAGAGACAGATACGCAGTATTTT. It specifies CASSLVVERLAGETDTQYF.

This clone was recorded a few times. The chain couples TRBV7-9 to TRBJ2-5; D remains unclear. This CDR3 region has 13 residues. Germline assignment: CDR1 SEHNR and CDR2 FQNEAQ (reference sequence). V was shortened by 4 bases and J by 7 bases, with 13 bases between the two germline ends. The CDR3 reads CASSSVGDGTQYF. The CDR3 bases are TGTGCCAGCAGCTCTGTTGGAGACGGGACCCAGTACTTC.

This clone was observed a few times. The chain uses TRBV7-9 and TRBJ1-4; a weak D match, TRBD1 (5 bases). Trimming removed 4 bases from V and 6 bases from J, with 12 bases in between. This CDR3 region has 14 residues. CDR1 and CDR2 (germline): SEHNR, FQNEAQ (reference sequence). The CDR3 DNA follows: TGTGCCAGCAGCTCGGGTGGGGGGGATGAAAAACTGTTTTTT. Encoded protein: CASSSGGGDEKLFF. The complete variable domain, with remaining parts taken from reference TRBV7-9 and TRBJ1-4, reads DTGVSQNPRHKITKRGQNVTFRCDPISEHNRLYWYRQTLGQGPEFLTYFQNEAQLEKSRLLSDRFSAERPKGSFSTLEIQRTEQGDSAMYLCASSSGGGDEKLFFGSGTQLSVL.

This clone was seen a few times. The J gene is TRBJ1-2, the V gene TRBV6-5, with D hard to call. V was pared by 0 bases and J by 4 bases, with 9 bases between. This CDR3 contains 14 residues. Germline lookup yields CDR1 MNHEY and CDR2 SVGAGI. CDR3 in amino acids: CASSYSYRSYGYTF. As DNA, the CDR3 is TGTGCCAGCAGTTACTCGTACAGAAGCTATGGCTACACCTTC.

V is TRBV5-1 and J is TRBJ2-1, with 12 nucleotides matching TRBD2. Germline CDR1 and CDR2: SGHRS and YFSETQ. After removal of 4 bases from V and 6 bases from J, the junction contained 5 bases not matched to a gene. There are 15 residues in the CDR3. This CDR3 reads CASSAGLAGLNEQFF. The CDR3 coding sequence is TGCGCCAGCAGCGCCGGACTAGCGGGACTCAATGAGCAGTTCTTC.

The V gene is TRBV7-2, the J gene TRBJ2-1, with unresolved D. The CDR3 totals 13 residues. V lost 1 base and J 4 bases, leaving 5 bases between the germline ends. The V gene's germline CDR1 is SGHTA and CDR2 FQGNSA. Here the CDR3 DNA reads TGTGCCAGCAGCTTAGGCGCGTACAATGAGCAGTTCTTC. Translated, it gives CASSLGAYNEQFF.

The V call is TRBV7-3, the J call TRBJ2-1; 9 bases line up with TRBD2. Unmatched junction bases numbered 7, after V lost 2 bases and J lost 8 bases. CDR3 length equals 15 residues. The V gene's germline CDR1 is SGHTA and CDR2 FQGTGA. CDR3 bases: TGTGCCAGCAGCTTAGGGTTAGCGGGGGTGGATGAGCAGTTCTTC. Amino acids: CASSLGLAGVDEQFF.

V usage is TRBV7-3 and J usage is TRBJ2-2, with a weak D call TRBD1 (6 bases). Germline V gene lookup returns CDR1 SGHTA and CDR2 FQGTGA. Trimming stripped 5 bases from V and 7 bases from J, with 14 bases between. This CDR3 is built from 14 residues. DNA for the CDR3: TGTGCCAGCAGCCCGACAGGCGGAGACGGGGAGCTGTTTTTT. The encoded protein is CASSPTGGDGELFF. The full variable domain, in which reference TRBV7-3 and TRBJ2-2 provide the parts outside the CDR3, is GAGVSQTPSNKVTEKGKYVELRCDPISGHTALYWYRQSLGQGPEFLIYFQGTGAADDSGLPNDRFFAVRPEGSVSTLKIQRTERGDSAVYLCASSPTGGDGELFFGEGSRLTVL.

The gene calls are TRBV5-4 and TRBJ2-7, with TRBD2 matching 7 bases. The CDR3 has 14 residues. V dropped 1 base and J dropped 5; count of bases not matched to a gene: 6. Germline CDR1 reads SGHNT; CDR2 reads YYREEE (reference sequence). The CDR3 here is CASSLRGGIDEQYF. CDR3 nucleotide sequence: TGTGCCAGCAGCTTGCGCGGGGGTATTGACGAGCAGTACTTC.

V is TRBV5-1 and J is TRBJ2-7; perhaps TRBD1 as D (5 bases). Germline assignment: CDR1 SGHRS and CDR2 YFSETQ. The CDR3 runs to 15 residues. V dropped 1 base and J dropped 2 bases, with 13 bases sitting between them. CDR3 DNA: TGCGCCAGCAGCTTGAGGGCCGCCAGGGCCTACGAGCAGTACTTC. Amino acids: CASSLRAARAYEQYF.

Only one count was recorded for this clone. V and J are TRBV7-2 and TRBJ1-2; the D is unclear. There are 14 residues in the CDR3. Germline values: CDR1 SGHTA, CDR2 FQGNSA. Trimming stripped 1 base from V and 5 bases from J, with 11 bases between. CDR3 DNA: TGTGCCAGCAGCTTAGGATCGGTAGCATATGGCTACACCTTC. This translates into CASSLGSVAYGYTF.

The genes are TRBV7-9 and TRBJ2-1; D is undetermined. The CDR3 is made up of 13 amino acids. V dropped 0 bases and J dropped 7 bases, with 7 bases sitting between them. Germline V gene sequence: CDR1 SEHNR, CDR2 FQNEAQ (reference sequence). CDR3 loop: CASSLAENNEQFF. CDR3 in DNA: TGTGCCAGCAGCTTAGCGGAGAATAATGAGCAGTTCTTC.

The V gene is TRBV5-6, the J gene TRBJ1-2, with TRBD1 matching over 10 bases. This CDR3 comprises 16 residues. With V trimmed by 0 bases and J by 0 bases, 2 bases remained unmatched. The V gene's germline CDR1 is SGHDT and CDR2 YYEEEE. Written as DNA, the CDR3 is TGTGCCAGCAGCTTGGAGGGACAGGGGCCTAACTATGGCTACACCTTC. It encodes CASSLEGQGPNYGYTF.

The V gene is TRBV4-1, the J gene TRBJ2-2, with a weak D call TRBD2 (5 bases). This CDR3 has 14 amino acids. Germline-derived CDR1 and CDR2 are MGHRA and YSYEKL. The V and J ends lost 1 base and 2 bases respectively, with 5 bases between them. CDR3 region: CASSQGLNTGELFF. Here the CDR3 DNA reads TGCGCCAGCAGCCAAGGACTAAACACCGGGGAGCTGTTTTTT.

The chain links TRBV10-1 to TRBJ2-3, with TRBD2 matching 10 bases. V lost 3 bases, J lost 1 base, and 7 bases stayed unmatched. This CDR3 is 17 amino acids long. CDR1 WNHNN and CDR2 SYGVQD come from the germline V gene (reference sequence). CDR3 nucleotides: TGCGCCAGCAGTGACCCAACTAGCGGGGCCCGCACAGATACGCAGTATTTT. Translation gives CASSDPTSGARTDTQYF.

The chain has TRBV4-3 and TRBJ2-2, with D possibly TRBD2 on 5 matching bases. The CDR3 consists of 16 residues. The germline V and J ends were trimmed by 1 base and 4 bases, with 13 bases remaining between them. Germline V gene data show CDR1 as LGHNA and CDR2 as YSLEER. The CDR3 DNA follows: TGCGCCAGCAGCCAAGGAGACTATCTATTCACCGGGGAGCTGTTTTTT. It codes for CASSQGDYLFTGELFF.